The 5 T cell receptor beta chains below all came from one sample that was sequenced in a study of blood T cell repertoires in COVID-19. Sequenced by immunoSEQ multiplex PCR; TCRdb stores in-frame clones only, minus some. In the table there are roughly 190,000 clones, roughly 81% of which are singletons. The specimen was peripheral blood. The origin of the receptors is a woman in her seventies with active or convalescent COVID-19.

The chain joins TRBV7-2 to TRBJ2-7; 8 nucleotides line up with TRBD2. Looked up from germline, CDR1 is SGHTA and CDR2 is FQGNSA. V lost 6 bases to trimming and J lost 2 bases; unmatched junction nucleotides: 18. This CDR3 contains 18 residues. The CDR3 bases are TGTGCCAGCAGTTTTACCAACGACGGACTAGCCCCGACCTACGAGCAGTACTTC. It encodes CASSFTNDGLAPTYEQYF.

This chain uses TRBV11-2 with TRBJ2-7; maybe TRBD1 (6 bases). The CDR3 runs to 12 residues. CDR1 SGHAT and CDR2 FQNNGV come from the germline V gene. The germline V and J ends were trimmed by 6 bases and 3 bases, with 9 bases remaining between them. The DNA of the CDR3 is TGTGCCAGCAGTCCGGACAGCTACGAGCAGTACTTC. Residues: CASSPDSYEQYF.

The chain combines TRBV7-3 with TRBJ2-7; 10 bases fit TRBD2. Trimming took 3 bases from V and 2 from J; bases not matched to a gene: 4. Germline CDR1 reads SGHTA; CDR2 reads FQGTGA. CDR3 length: 15 amino acids. CDR3 sequence: CASSFSGTSAYEQYF. The CDR3 nucleotides read TGTGCCAGCAGCTTTTCCGGGACTAGCGCCTACGAGCAGTACTTC.

This sequence joins TRBV5-6 and TRBJ2-7; 9 nucleotides match TRBD1. This CDR3 comprises 15 residues. Germline CDR1 is SGHDT and CDR2 is YYEEEE. After removal of 0 bases from V and 4 bases from J, the junction contained 5 bases not matched to a gene. This CDR3 reads CASSLGDRDGYEQYF. In DNA form, the CDR3 reads TGTGCCAGCAGCTTGGGGGACAGGGACGGATACGAGCAGTACTTC.

The gene calls are TRBV5-1 and TRBJ2-2, with 7 bases matching TRBD1. V lost 0 bases to trimming and J lost 7 bases; unmatched junction nucleotides: 9. Per germline, CDR1 SGHRS and CDR2 YFSETQ. This CDR3 comprises 16 residues. The CDR3: CASSLEGAKMNGELFF. The CDR3 nucleotides read TGCGCCAGCAGCTTGGAGGGGGCGAAGATGAACGGGGAGCTGTTTTTT.